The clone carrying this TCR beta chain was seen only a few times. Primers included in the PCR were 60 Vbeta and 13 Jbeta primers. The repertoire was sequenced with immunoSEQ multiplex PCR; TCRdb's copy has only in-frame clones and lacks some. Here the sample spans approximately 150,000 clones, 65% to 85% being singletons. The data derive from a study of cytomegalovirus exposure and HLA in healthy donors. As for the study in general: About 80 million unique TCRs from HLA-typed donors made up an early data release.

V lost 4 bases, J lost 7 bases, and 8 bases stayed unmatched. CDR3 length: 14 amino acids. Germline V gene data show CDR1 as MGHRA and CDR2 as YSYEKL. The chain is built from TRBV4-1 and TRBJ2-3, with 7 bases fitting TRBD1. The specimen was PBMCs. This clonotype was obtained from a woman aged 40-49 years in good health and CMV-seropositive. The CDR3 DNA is TGCGCCAGCAGCCTTGAGGACAGGTCACATACGCAGTATTTT. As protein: CASSLEDRSHTQYF.